A selection of T cell receptor beta chains follows, all from one sample in a study of shared clonotypes between healthy human individuals. Sequencing was performed with immunoSEQ multiplex PCR; in TCRdb, only in-frame clones are kept and a portion is missing. The sample contains about 1.1 million clones, 70% to 85% of which appear only once. The sequencing input was memory CD4+ T cells from PBMCs. The receptors were gathered from a man aged 18 to 29 in good health. Some clones in this sample may be carry-over from other donors' samples. The CDR3 runs from the conserved cysteine through the conserved F or W. A D gene is named only where the DNA matches it firmly. A row's size may be missing; if present it is once, few, many or a size class.

>TRBJ1-5|NA|TRBV19|once
CASSIRGAADQPQHF
TGTGCCAGTAGTATAAGGGGGGCAGCTGATCAGCCCCAGCATTTT
>TRBJ1-1|TRBD1|TRBV5-1|NA
CASIGPGQGMNTEAFF
TGCGCCAGCATCGGTCCCGGACAGGGAATGAACACTGAAGCTTTCTTT
>TRBJ2-2|NA|TRBV7-3|NA
CASSLSGRELFF
TGTGCCAGCAGCTTAAGCGGGAGGGAGCTGTTTTTT
>TRBJ1-1|NA|TRBV11-1|once
CASSLGVNTEAFF
TGTGCCAGCAGCTTAGGTGTGAACACTGAAGCTTTCTTT
>TRBJ2-2|TRBD1|TRBV9|NA
CASSDDQGALTGELFF
TGTGCCAGCAGCGACGACCAGGGGGCGCTAACCGGGGAGCTGTTTTTT
>TRBJ1-2|TRBD1|TRBV19|NA
CASSRTGQGYTF
TGTGCCAGTAGCAGGACGGGACAGGGTTACACCTTC
>TRBJ2-7|NA|TRBV25-1|NA
CASSRRTVPYEQYF
TGTGCCAGCAGTCGTCGGACGGTGCCCTACGAGCAGTACTTC
>TRBJ1-2|NA|TRBV28|NA
CASSLGTRYGYTF
TGTGCCAGCAGTTTAGGGACAAGGTATGGCTACACCTTC
>TRBJ1-2|NA|TRBV5-4|NA
CASSSTGPYGYTF
TGTGCCAGCAGCTCCACAGGTCCTTATGGCTACACCTTC
>TRBJ2-7|NA|TRBV6-5|NA
CASSYRFDSYEQYF
TGTGCCAGCAGTTACAGGTTCGACTCCTACGAGCAGTACTTC
>TRBJ1-1|NA|TRBV27|NA
CASSLSIQNTEAFF
TGTGCCAGCAGTTTATCGATCCAGAACACTGAAGCTTTCTTT
>TRBJ2-2|TRBD1|TRBV7-7|NA
CASSLGTGDGTGELFF
TGTGCCAGCAGCTTAGGAACAGGGGATGGCACCGGGGAGCTGTTTTTT
>TRBJ1-1|NA|TRBV6-5|once
CASSQTGSLGAFF
TGTGCCAGCAGCCAAACAGGGTCATTGGGGGCTTTCTTT
>TRBJ1-1|NA|TRBV27|NA
CASGRNTEAFF
TGTGCCAGCGGGCGGAACACTGAAGCTTTCTTT
>TRBJ1-2|NA|TRBV28|NA
CASSSGTEAYGYTF
TGTGCCAGCAGTTCCGGGACGGAGGCCTATGGCTACACCTTC
>TRBJ1-2|NA|TRBV7-9|few
CASSSMAGKGLHTF
TGTGCCAGCAGTTCAATGGCGGGGAAAGGGTTACACACCTTC
>TRBJ2-1|NA|TRBV7-6|NA
CASSQQRGQGDEQFF
TGTGCCAGCAGTCAACAGCGGGGACAAGGGGATGAGCAGTTCTTC
>TRBJ1-1|NA|TRBV21-1|few
CASSNARGSNTEAFF
TGTGCCAGCAGCAACGCCAGGGGCTCGAACACTGAAGCTTTCTTT
>TRBJ1-4|NA|TRBV5-1|NA
CASSLEGGQSGEKLFF
TGCGCCAGCAGCTTGGAAGGAGGGCAGTCGGGGGAAAAACTGTTTTTT
>TRBJ1-1|NA|TRBV18|NA
CASSPTGPTTGTEAFF
TGTGCCAGCTCACCAACGGGACCCACAACCGGCACTGAAGCTTTCTTT
>TRBJ1-4|NA|TRBV7-9|NA
CASSLGGGNEKLFF
TGTGCCAGCAGCTTAGGCGGAGGGAATGAAAAACTGTTTTTT
>TRBJ2-1|NA|TRBV7-6|NA
CASSFTRDSFNEQFF
TGTGCCAGCAGCTTTACCCGGGACTCTTTCAATGAGCAGTTCTTC
>TRBJ1-1|NA|TRBV19|NA
CASSRGRLPEAFF
TGTGCCAGTAGTCGGGGGCGTTTGCCCGAAGCTTTCTTT
>TRBJ1-5|NA|TRBV18|few
CASSPKIDQPQHF
TGTGCCAGCTCACCAAAGATCGATCAGCCCCAGCATTTT
>TRBJ2-7|TRBD1|TRBV28|NA
CASSFPDRGHEQYF
TGTGCCAGCAGTTTCCCAGACAGGGGGCACGAGCAGTACTTC
>TRBJ1-3|NA|TRBV7-9|NA
CASSADRDSGNTIYF
TGTGCCAGCAGCGCCGACCGAGACTCTGGAAACACCATATATTTT
>TRBJ2-5|NA|TRBV19|NA
CASNNWLGNQETQYF
TGTGCCAGTAATAATTGGCTAGGCAACCAAGAGACCCAGTACTTC
>TRBJ2-3|TRBD1|TRBV2|NA
CASRNRDSNTDTQYF
TGTGCCAGCAGAAACCGGGACAGCAACACAGATACGCAGTATTTT
>TRBJ2-5|TRBD2|TRBV25-1|few
CASSESRGTSFRAQYF
TGTGCCAGCAGTGAATCTCGAGGGACTAGCTTTAGGGCCCAGTACTTC
>TRBJ2-3|TRBD2|TRBV5-6|NA
CASSLFQREMGDTQYF
TGTGCCAGCAGCTTGTTTCAGCGGGAGATGGGGGATACGCAGTATTTT
>TRBJ2-3|TRBD2|TRBV6-4|few
CASSDSGRATDTQYF
TGTGCCAGCAGTGACTCCGGGAGGGCCACAGATACGCAGTATTTT
>TRBJ2-7|TRBD1|TRBV28|NA
CASSLNQGATGQYF
TGTGCCAGCAGTTTGAATCAGGGGGCTACAGGGCAGTACTTC
>TRBJ1-5|NA|TRBV18|NA
CASSPRGPIGSGGLGGHQPQHF
TGTGCCAGCTCACCCCGAGGGCCAATTGGGAGCGGGGGCTTGGGAGGCCATCAGCCCCAGCATTTT